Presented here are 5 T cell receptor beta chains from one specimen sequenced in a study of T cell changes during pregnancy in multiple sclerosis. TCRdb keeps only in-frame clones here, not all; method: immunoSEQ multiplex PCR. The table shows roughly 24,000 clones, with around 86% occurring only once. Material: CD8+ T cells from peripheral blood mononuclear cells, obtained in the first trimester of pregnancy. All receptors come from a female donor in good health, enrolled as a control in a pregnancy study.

Here the CDR3 reads CASSLAGLAYSGTDTQYF. In DNA form, the CDR3 reads TGCGCCAGCAGCTTGGCGGGACTAGCGTACTCTGGCACAGATACGCAGTATTTT. The chain is built from TRBV5-1 and TRBJ2-3; 10 nucleotides agree with TRBD2. Trimming cost V 0 bases and J 1 base; bases outside gene matches: 8. The germline V gene has CDR1 SGHRS and CDR2 YFSETQ. The CDR3 consists of 18 residues. The full variable domain, completed using reference TRBV5-1 and TRBJ2-3, is KAGVTQTPRYLIKTRGQQVTLSCSPISGHRSVSWYQQTPGQGLQFLFEYFSETQRNKGNFPGRFSGRQFSNSRSEMNVSTLELGDSALYLCASSLAGLAYSGTDTQYFGPGTRLTVL.

The CDR3 bases are TGTGCCAGCAGTTACTCAGACAGGTCGACTAATGAAAAACTGTTTTTT. Encoded protein: CASSYSDRSTNEKLFF. This chain connects TRBV6-6 to TRBJ1-4, with D possibly matching TRBD1 (6 bases). V lost 0 bases to trimming and J lost 2 bases, with 10 bases between them. CDR1 is MNHNY and CDR2 is SVGAGI in the germline V gene (reference sequence). The CDR3 is 16 amino acids.

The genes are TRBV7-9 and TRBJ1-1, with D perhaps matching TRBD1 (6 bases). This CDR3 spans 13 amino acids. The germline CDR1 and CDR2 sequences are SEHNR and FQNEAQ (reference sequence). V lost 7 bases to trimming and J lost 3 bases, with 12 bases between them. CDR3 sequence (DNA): TGTGCCAGCATACTACAGGGAGACACTGAAGCTTTCTTT. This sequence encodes CASILQGDTEAFF.

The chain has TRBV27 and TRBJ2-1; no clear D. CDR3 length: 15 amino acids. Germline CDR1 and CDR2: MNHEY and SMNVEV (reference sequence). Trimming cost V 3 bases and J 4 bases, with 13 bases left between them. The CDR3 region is CASSLNGEWYNEQFF. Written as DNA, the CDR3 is TGTGCCAGCAGTTTGAACGGTGAGTGGTACAATGAGCAGTTCTTC.

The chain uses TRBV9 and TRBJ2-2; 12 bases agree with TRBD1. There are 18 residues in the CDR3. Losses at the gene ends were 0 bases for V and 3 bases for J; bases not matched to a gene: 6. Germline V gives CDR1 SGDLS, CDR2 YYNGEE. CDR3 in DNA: TGTGCCAGCAGCGTAGAGGGACAGGGGGCGAGGGACACCGGGGAGCTGTTTTTT. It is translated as CASSVEGQGARDTGELFF.